This entry is about one TCR beta chain. What it recognizes is unknown. PCR used 60 Vbeta primers and 13 Jbeta primers. Assay: immunoSEQ multiplex PCR; the TCRdb copy retains only in-frame clones and omits some. The profile covers fewer than 90,000 clones, with 76% appearing a single time and around 1.5% taken by the ten largest. The data are from a study of cytomegalovirus exposure and HLA in healthy donors. Study-level points and caveats: The CMV antigen specificity of a few CMV-associated chains was confirmed through in vitro analysis.

This CDR3 region has 13 residues. The germline CDR1 and CDR2 sequences are MDHEN and SYDVKM. The ends were cut back, 6 bases at V and 5 bases at J, with 13 bases in the middle. This clonotype originated in a male donor in good health and CMV-seronegative. The sequenced material came from PBMCs. This chain uses TRBV28 with TRBJ1-1; D gene ambiguous. CDR3 sequence reads: CASRGGRGTEAFF. In DNA form, the CDR3 reads TGTGCCAGCAGGGGCGGCCGAGGGACTGAAGCTTTCTTT.